Listed here are 22 T cell receptor beta chains from one sample, sequenced in a study of cytomegalovirus exposure and HLA in healthy donors. Researchers ran the PCR with 60 Vbeta and 13 Jbeta primers. Sequencing was performed with immunoSEQ multiplex PCR; in TCRdb, only in-frame clones are kept and a portion is missing. Found here are around 200,000 clones, roughly 84% of them singletons; the top ten hold around 1.2%. Sequenced input: PBMCs. The receptors stem from a girl under 10 years old in good health and CMV-seropositive.

This clone was recorded only once. The rearrangement joins TRBV7-7 to TRBJ1-2; 9 positions match TRBD1. Germline CDR1 is SSHAT and CDR2 is FNYEAQ (reference sequence). Unmatched junction bases numbered 2, after V lost 4 bases and J lost 2 bases. This CDR3 region has 14 residues. CDR3 bases: TGTGCCAGCAGCTGGACAGGGGCAAACTATGGCTACACCTTC. As protein: CASSWTGANYGYTF.

This chain joins TRBV10-1 and TRBJ1-3; 10 bases map to TRBD1. V lost 5 bases and J lost 1; bases outside the gene matches: 2. Germline loops: CDR1 WNHNN, CDR2 SYGVQD (reference sequence). CDR3 size: 15 residues. The CDR3 nucleotides read TGCGCCAGCAGTAGGGACAGGGGATCTGGAAACACCATATATTTT. Residues: CASSRDRGSGNTIYF.

The J gene is TRBJ2-7, the V gene TRBV27; D might be TRBD1 (5 bases). V was clipped by 2 bases and J by 4 bases, with 15 bases between them. The CDR3 is 15 amino acids. Germline CDR1 MNHEY, CDR2 SMNVEV (reference sequence). CDR3 region: CASSLVPGQGYEQYF. The CDR3 nucleotides read TGTGCCAGCAGTTTAGTACCCGGGCAGGGTTACGAGCAGTACTTC.

This chain connects TRBV19 to TRBJ2-6; 9 bases agree with TRBD1. Germline V CDR1 and CDR2: LNHDA, SQIVND (reference sequence). The CDR3 is 18 residues long. V trimming: 2 bases; J trimming: 3 bases; junction bases outside the gene matches: 8. CDR3 in DNA: TGTGCCAGTAGTATACGGAGGGACAGGGTTCGTGGGGCCAACGTCCTGACTTTC. Protein: CASSIRRDRVRGANVLTF.

The gene calls are TRBV7-9 and TRBJ2-3; maybe TRBD2 (5 bases). Germline lookup yields CDR1 SEHNR and CDR2 FQNEAQ (reference sequence). V lost 1 base and J lost 5, with 13 bases in between. The CDR3 consists of 15 residues. This chain's CDR3 is CASSLGWLGGDTQYF. CDR3 bases: TGTGCCAGCAGCTTAGGGTGGCTCGGAGGAGATACGCAGTATTTT.

The rearrangement links TRBV7-2 to TRBJ1-1; 9 bases are a match to TRBD1. This CDR3 has 14 residues. The V segment lost 4 bases and the J segment 5 bases; nucleotides outside the gene matches: 5. Looked up from germline, CDR1 is SGHTA and CDR2 is FQGNSA. The CDR3 here is CASSSATGGTEAFF. The CDR3 coding sequence is TGTGCCAGCAGCTCCGCGACAGGGGGGACTGAAGCTTTCTTT.

The chain is built from TRBV27 and TRBJ1-1; tentative D call: TRBD1 (5 bases). Trimming shortened V by 3 bases and J by 4 bases, and 12 bases separated the two germline ends. From germline, CDR1 is MNHEY and CDR2 SMNVEV (reference sequence). CDR3 length: 14 residues. CDR3 in amino acids: CASSLGRVGTEAFF. The CDR3 coding sequence is TGTGCCAGCAGTTTGGGCAGGGTTGGCACTGAAGCTTTCTTT.

V and J are TRBV27 and TRBJ1-5; D call uncertain. V gave up 3 bases and J gave up 4 bases, with 10 bases separating them. Germline-derived CDR1 and CDR2 are MNHEY and SMNVEV (reference sequence). CDR3 size: 14 residues. The DNA of the CDR3 is TGTGCCAGCAGTTTTGGCGGGGAAAATCAGCCCCAGCATTTT. It codes for CASSFGGENQPQHF.

This chain uses TRBV4-1 with TRBJ2-2; 8 bases fit TRBD2. The junction had 16 bases not matched to a gene; V was cut back by 1 base and J by 6 bases. The CDR3 contains 19 residues. Germline V lookup: CDR1 MGHRA, CDR2 YSYEKL. CDR3 loop: CASSQVGGVGLVVSGELFF. The CDR3 bases are TGCGCCAGCAGCCAAGTGGGGGGGGTGGGACTAGTGGTTTCCGGGGAGCTGTTTTTT.

This clone showed up just once. This sequence joins TRBV5-1 and TRBJ1-1, with TRBD1 identical over 7 bases. From germline, CDR1 is SGHRS and CDR2 YFSETQ. The length of the CDR3 is 13 residues. Trimming at V came to 4 bases and at J to 3 bases, leaving 3 bases not matched to a gene. The DNA of the CDR3 is TGCGCCAGCAGCCAAACAGGGGACACTGAAGCTTTCTTT. Protein product: CASSQTGDTEAFF.

The V and J genes are TRBV30 and TRBJ2-1; 9 bases agree with TRBD2. Germline CDR1 is GTSNPN and CDR2 is SVGIG (reference sequence). The CDR3 contains 14 residues. V lost 2 bases and J lost 8; bases outside the gene matches: 7. The chain's CDR3 is CAWSSLREGDEQFF. The CDR3, as DNA: TGTGCCTGGAGTTCGTTGCGGGAGGGCGATGAGCAGTTCTTC.

This rearrangement joins TRBV2 to TRBJ1-1; D not certain. The CDR3 has 14 residues. Looked up from germline, CDR1 is SNHLY and CDR2 is FYNNEI. Trimming left V 5 bases short and J 1 base short, with 11 bases between. The CDR3 coding sequence is TGTGCCAGCAGTATAAGTACATCGAACACTGAAGCTTTCTTT. This codes for CASSISTSNTEAFF.

The chain joins TRBV20-1 to TRBJ2-7; D possibly corresponds to TRBD1 (5 bases). The CDR3 covers 11 residues. Germline CDR1 is DFQATT and CDR2 is SNEGSKA (reference sequence). The V and J ends lost 4 bases and 5 bases respectively, with 9 bases between them. The CDR3 region has the DNA TGCAGTGCTACGTCCAGGGACGAGCAGTACTTC. The encoded protein is CSATSRDEQYF.

This clone was observed a few times. The V and J genes are TRBV2 and TRBJ1-5; D is unresolved. The V gene lost 2 bases and the J gene lost 7 bases, with 9 bases spanning the gap. This CDR3 is built from 13 residues. Germline lookup yields CDR1 SNHLY and CDR2 FYNNEI. CDR3 in amino acids: CASSENTRQPQHF. CDR3 in DNA: TGTGCCAGCAGTGAAAATACGAGGCAGCCCCAGCATTTT.

The chain is built from TRBV6-5 and TRBJ2-1, with 12 bases aligning to TRBD2. This CDR3 has 16 amino acids. After removal of 0 bases from V and 7 bases from J, the junction contained 4 bases not matched to a gene. CDR1 and CDR2 (germline): MNHEY, SVGAGI. In DNA, the CDR3 is TGTGCCAGCAGTTACTCCCTAGCGGGAGGGAGTAATGAGCAGTTCTTC. Translation: CASSYSLAGGSNEQFF.

J is TRBJ2-7 and V is TRBV9, with D possibly being TRBD2 (5 bases). This CDR3 spans 13 amino acids. Deletions cut 0 bases from V and 6 bases from J, with 10 bases between. CDR1 is SGDLS and CDR2 is YYNGEE in the germline V gene. The DNA of the CDR3 is TGTGCCAGCAGCGTAGGAGAGGCGGGCGAGCAGTACTTC. Translated, it gives CASSVGEAGEQYF.

In its sample, this clone was seen a few times. The chain is built from TRBV9 and TRBJ1-1; no clear D. The CDR3 contains 12 residues. Germline CDR1 is SGDLS and CDR2 is YYNGEE. With 0 bases removed from V and 7 bases from J, the gap between germline ends came to 7 bases. The CDR3 DNA reads TGTGCCAGCAGCGTAGGGGCCGATGAAGCTTTCTTT. The encoded protein is CASSVGADEAFF.

This clone was detected once. The V and J genes are TRBV6-5 and TRBJ2-7; 7 nucleotides agree with TRBD1. V shed 3 bases and J 2 bases; nucleotides not matched to a gene: 7. From germline, CDR1 is MNHEY and CDR2 SVGAGI. This CDR3 is built from 15 residues. The CDR3: CASSYFDRETYEQYF. CDR3 nucleotides: TGTGCCAGCAGTTATTTTGACAGGGAAACCTACGAGCAGTACTTC.

The chain has TRBV28 and TRBJ2-1; 13 nucleotides align to TRBD2. Germline assignment: CDR1 MDHEN and CDR2 SYDVKM. This CDR3 has 18 residues. V gave up 5 bases and J gave up 0 bases; unmatched junction bases: 7. CDR3 loop: CASSPGLAGLHSYNEQFF. The CDR3 nucleotides are TGTGCCAGCAGTCCGGGACTAGCGGGACTACACTCCTACAATGAGCAGTTCTTC.

The chain is built from TRBV30 and TRBJ2-7, with D maybe TRBD2 (5 bases). The CDR3 runs 14 residues. Germline V lookup: CDR1 GTSNPN, CDR2 SVGIG (reference sequence). V was trimmed by 0 bases and J by 2 bases, leaving 11 bases between them. The CDR3 loop reads CAWSVPSLPYEQYF. The DNA for the CDR3 is TGTGCCTGGAGTGTGCCTAGCCTTCCCTACGAGCAGTACTTC.

This clone occurred once. This chain connects TRBV11-1 to TRBJ1-1; weak D call: TRBD1 (6 bases). CDR3 length equals 14 residues. The germline V and J ends were trimmed by 4 bases and 0 bases, with 9 bases remaining between them. Germline V gives CDR1 SGHAT, CDR2 FQDESV (reference sequence). CDR3 nucleotides: TGTGCCAGCAGCTACGGACAGTTGAACACTGAAGCTTTCTTT. As protein: CASSYGQLNTEAFF.

The chain is built from TRBV30 and TRBJ1-2; D not certain. Trimming left V 7 bases short and J 5 bases short, with 8 bases between. This CDR3 has 10 amino acids. The germline gives CDR1 GTSNPN, CDR2 SVGIG (reference sequence). The CDR3 sequence: CASREYGYTF. CDR3 nucleotide sequence: TGTGCCTCCCGGGAGTATGGCTACACCTTC.